Shown below are 19 T cell receptor beta chains from a single sample sequenced in a study of cytomegalovirus exposure and HLA in healthy donors. With 60 Vbeta and 13 Jbeta primers, the PCR was carried out. Assay used: immunoSEQ multiplex PCR; TCRdb lists only in-frame clones, some missing. The data contain 150,000 or so clones, around 75% of them seen just once; the ten biggest clones take up 4.7%. The specimen sequenced was PBMCs. These receptors came from a man aged 18 to 29 in good health and CMV-seropositive.

The V and J genes are TRBV4-1 and TRBJ2-5; TRBD2 matches 13 bases. The CDR3 is 14 residues long. V shed 2 bases, J shed 9 bases, and the junction held 3 bases outside the gene matches. The germline V gene has CDR1 MGHRA and CDR2 YSYEKL. DNA of the CDR3: TGCGCCAGCAGCCAAATCACTAGCGGGGGGGCCCAGTACTTC. Translating gives CASSQITSGGAQYF.

The rearrangement joins TRBV7-9 to TRBJ1-1, with D possibly being TRBD1 (6 bases). There are 12 residues in the CDR3. Germline CDR1 reads SEHNR; CDR2 reads FQNEAQ (reference sequence). Trimming cost V 8 bases and J 4 bases, with 11 bases left between them. CDR3 bases: TGTGCCAGCGCCACAGGGCCCACTGAAGCTTTCTTT. Its translation: CASATGPTEAFF.

The chain links TRBV11-2 to TRBJ2-1; a possible D gene is TRBD2 (7 bases). Trimming cost V 1 base and J 6 bases, with 10 bases left between them. This CDR3 contains 14 residues. The germline V gene encodes CDR1 SGHAT and CDR2 FQNNGV. The CDR3 reads CASSLVGGPNEQFF. For the CDR3, the DNA is TGTGCCAGCAGCTTAGTCGGGGGGCCCAATGAGCAGTTCTTC.

The rearrangement joins TRBV7-9 to TRBJ2-1, with a tentative D call TRBD2 (5 bases). Trimming removed 2 bases from V and 5 bases from J, with 13 bases in between. This CDR3 spans 15 amino acids. CDR1 is SEHNR, CDR2 FQNEAQ, per germline (reference sequence). The CDR3 is CASSLIVRENNEQFF. The CDR3 DNA is TGTGCCAGCAGCTTAATTGTGAGGGAGAACAATGAGCAGTTCTTC.

A few counts support this clone. The chain combines TRBV5-6 with TRBJ1-1; a possible D gene is TRBD1 (6 bases). V dropped 3 bases and J dropped 2 bases, with 17 bases sitting between them. Germline CDR1 reads SGHDT; CDR2 reads YYEEEE. CDR3 length: 16 amino acids. The CDR3 here is CASSSLLRQVNTEAFF. CDR3 coding DNA: TGTGCCAGCAGCTCACTCCTTAGACAGGTTAACACTGAAGCTTTCTTT.

The rearrangement joins TRBV7-9 to TRBJ1-6; tentative D call: TRBD1 (6 bases). V lost 4 bases to trimming and J lost 9 bases, with 10 bases between them. The germline V gene encodes CDR1 SEHNR and CDR2 FQNEAQ (reference sequence). The CDR3 is 13 amino acids. For the CDR3, the DNA is TGTGCCAGCAGCTCCCGAGGGGGTTCACCCCTCCACTTT. Translating it yields CASSSRGGSPLHF.

The rearrangement uses TRBV30 and TRBJ2-3; 7 nucleotides match TRBD1. This CDR3 spans 12 amino acids. V shed 8 bases, J shed 2 bases, and the junction held 4 bases outside the gene matches. The germline V gene has CDR1 GTSNPN and CDR2 SVGIG (reference sequence). CDR3 DNA sequence: TGTGCCAAAGGACAGGTCACAGATACGCAGTATTTT. Amino acid sequence: CAKGQVTDTQYF.

This clone was counted a few times. The CDR3 DNA sequence: TGTGCCAGCAGTTACTTGACTGCAGATTCCTACGAGCAGTACGTC. Protein product: CASSYLTADSYEQYV. V gene TRBV6-7 combines with J gene TRBJ2-7; no definite D call. TRBV6-7 carries the ORF label, with uncertain function. This CDR3 region has 15 residues. V lost 1 base and J 1 base, leaving 11 bases between the germline ends.

The chain combines TRBV5-1 with TRBJ2-5; the D is unclear. The CDR3 totals 13 residues. The ends were cut back, 4 bases at V and 5 bases at J, with 12 bases in the middle. In germline, CDR1 is SGHRS, CDR2 YFSETQ. CDR3: CASSPHSGETQYF. CDR3 DNA: TGCGCCAGCAGCCCTCATTCCGGGGAGACCCAGTACTTC.

The chain links TRBV30 to TRBJ2-2; 9 bases are shared with TRBD2. Germline V gene lookup returns CDR1 GTSNPN and CDR2 SVGIG (reference sequence). The ends lost 2 bases at V and 6 bases at J; junction bases unmatched: 10. The CDR3 runs to 16 residues. As DNA, the CDR3 is TGTGCCTGGAGTAAGCGAGCGGGAGGATCGGCCGGGGAGCTGTTTTTT. Translation gives CAWSKRAGGSAGELFF.

V and J are TRBV11-2 and TRBJ1-2; tentative D call: TRBD1 (6 bases). The V and J ends lost 5 bases and 6 bases respectively, with 22 bases between them. The CDR3 is made up of 16 amino acids. Germline loops: CDR1 SGHAT, CDR2 FQNNGV. The CDR3, as DNA: TGTGCCAGCAGCCCAGGGGTGTTTTGGGAGATAGATGGCTACACCTTC. This codes for CASSPGVFWEIDGYTF. Full variable domain (rest looked up from reference TRBV11-2 and TRBJ1-2): EAGVAQSPRYKIIEKRQSVAFWCNPISGHATLYWYQQILGQGPKLLIQFQNNGVVDDSQLPKDRFSAERLKGVDSTLKIQPAKLEDSAVYLCASSPGVFWEIDGYTFGSGTRLTVV.

The rearrangement uses TRBV29-1 and TRBJ1-1; no reliable D call. V was pared by 5 bases and J by 1 base, with 8 bases between. Germline V CDR1 and CDR2: SQVTM, ANQGSEA. This CDR3 spans 12 amino acids. In DNA form, the CDR3 reads TGCAGCGTTTCGGAGGGGAACACTGAAGCTTTCTTT. This sequence encodes CSVSEGNTEAFF.

This clone was detected once. The chain combines TRBV7-9 with TRBJ2-5, with a weak D call TRBD2 (6 bases). The CDR3 is 14 amino acids. Germline CDR1 is SEHNR and CDR2 is FQNEAQ (reference sequence). The germline V and J ends were trimmed by 5 bases and 5 bases, with 15 bases remaining between them. CDR3 bases: TGTGCCAGCAGCCGGGACTCGAATTGGGAGACCCAGTACTTC. Translation gives CASSRDSNWETQYF.

The V gene is TRBV2, the J gene TRBJ1-1, with a tentative D call TRBD1 (6 bases). Germline V gives CDR1 SNHLY, CDR2 FYNNEI. This CDR3 is 16 amino acids long. V shed 4 bases and J shed 1 base, with 16 bases lying between them. The CDR3 sequence is CASSGTTGWSNTEAFF. CDR3 nucleotides: TGTGCCAGCAGTGGGACGACAGGCTGGTCGAACACTGAAGCTTTCTTT.

The chain joins TRBV25-1 to TRBJ1-1, with a possible D match to TRBD1 (6 bases). CDR3 size: 13 residues. The V end was cut by 8 bases, the J end by 3 bases, with 13 bases between. CDR1 and CDR2 from the germline V gene are MGHDK and SYGVNS. CDR3 residues: CASLEGTHTEAFF. DNA for the CDR3: TGTGCCAGCCTGGAAGGGACACACACTGAAGCTTTCTTT.

As for this clone: Different DNA sequences within this sample yield the same CDR3. J is TRBJ2-7 and V is TRBV5-6; maybe TRBD2 (6 bases). This CDR3 has 12 residues. In germline, CDR1 is SGHDT, CDR2 YYEEEE. V lost 0 bases and J 6 bases, leaving 7 bases between the germline ends. CDR3 in amino acids: CASSLVEGEQYV. The CDR3 nucleotides read TGTGCCAGCAGCTTGGTGGAGGGCGAGCAGTACGTC.

The J gene is TRBJ2-7, the V gene TRBV5-5, with 10 bases matching TRBD1. After removal of 3 bases from V and 3 bases from J, the junction contained 3 bases not matched to a gene. The CDR3 covers 14 residues. Germline-derived CDR1 and CDR2 are SGHKS and YYEKEE (reference sequence). This CDR3 reads CASSWTGGDYEQYV. The CDR3 region has the DNA TGTGCCAGCAGCTGGACAGGGGGGGACTACGAGCAGTACGTC.

The V gene is TRBV28, the J gene TRBJ1-1; 10 bases map to TRBD1. Germline V gives CDR1 MDHEN, CDR2 SYDVKM. The CDR3 extends over 15 amino acids. The J segment lost 2 bases and the V segment lost 7 bases, leaving 7 bases of the junction unmatched. The CDR3 region is CASMYGQGENTEAFF. CDR3 nucleotide sequence: TGTGCCAGCATGTATGGACAGGGGGAAAACACTGAAGCTTTCTTT.

The rearrangement joins TRBV19 to TRBJ1-1; tentatively, D is TRBD1 (6 bases). The length of the CDR3 is 13 residues. The germline CDR1 and CDR2 sequences are LNHDA and SQIVND (reference sequence). V lost 5 bases to trimming and J lost 8 bases, with 15 bases between them. The CDR3 spells CASSPTYGQEAFF. The CDR3 DNA sequence: TGTGCCAGTAGTCCAACGTACGGACAGGAAGCTTTCTTT.